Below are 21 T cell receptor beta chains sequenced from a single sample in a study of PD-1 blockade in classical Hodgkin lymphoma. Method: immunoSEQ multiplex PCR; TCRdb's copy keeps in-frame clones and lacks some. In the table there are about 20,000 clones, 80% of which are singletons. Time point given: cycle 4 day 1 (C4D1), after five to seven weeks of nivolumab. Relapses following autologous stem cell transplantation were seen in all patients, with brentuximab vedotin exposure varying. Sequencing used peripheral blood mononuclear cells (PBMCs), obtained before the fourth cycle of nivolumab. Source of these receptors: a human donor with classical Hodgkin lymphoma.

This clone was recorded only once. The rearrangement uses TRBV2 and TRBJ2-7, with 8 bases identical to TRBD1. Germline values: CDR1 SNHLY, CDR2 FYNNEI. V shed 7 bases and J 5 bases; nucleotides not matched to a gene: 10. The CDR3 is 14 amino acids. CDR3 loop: CASIATGVYHEQYF. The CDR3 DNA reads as TGTGCCAGCATAGCGACAGGGGTCTACCACGAGCAGTACTTC.

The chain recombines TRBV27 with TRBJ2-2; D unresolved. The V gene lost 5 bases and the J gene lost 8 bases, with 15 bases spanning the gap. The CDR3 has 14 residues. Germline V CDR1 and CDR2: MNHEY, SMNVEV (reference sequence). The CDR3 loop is CASSPLPQTGELFF. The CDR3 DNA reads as TGTGCCAGCAGTCCCCTCCCTCAGACAGGGGAGCTGTTTTTT.

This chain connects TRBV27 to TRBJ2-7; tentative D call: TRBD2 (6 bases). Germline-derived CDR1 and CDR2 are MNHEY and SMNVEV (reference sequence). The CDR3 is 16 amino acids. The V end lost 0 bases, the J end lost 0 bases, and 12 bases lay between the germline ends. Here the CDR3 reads CASSLSGGESSYEQYF. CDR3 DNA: TGTGCCAGCAGTTTATCCGGCGGGGAAAGCTCCTACGAGCAGTACTTC.

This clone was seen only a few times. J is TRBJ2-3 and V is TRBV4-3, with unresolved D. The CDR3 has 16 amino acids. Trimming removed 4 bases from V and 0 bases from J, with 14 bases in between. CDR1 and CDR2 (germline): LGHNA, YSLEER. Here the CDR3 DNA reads TGCGCCAGCAGCCGGTACGGGCCGGCTAGCACAGATACGCAGTATTTT. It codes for CASSRYGPASTDTQYF.

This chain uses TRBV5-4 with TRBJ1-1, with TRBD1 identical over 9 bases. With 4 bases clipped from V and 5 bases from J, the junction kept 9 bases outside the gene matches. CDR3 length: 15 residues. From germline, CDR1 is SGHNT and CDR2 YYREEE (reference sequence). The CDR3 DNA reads TGTGCCAGCAGCCTGGGGACAGGGAGGAGGACTGAAGCTTTCTTT. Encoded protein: CASSLGTGRRTEAFF.

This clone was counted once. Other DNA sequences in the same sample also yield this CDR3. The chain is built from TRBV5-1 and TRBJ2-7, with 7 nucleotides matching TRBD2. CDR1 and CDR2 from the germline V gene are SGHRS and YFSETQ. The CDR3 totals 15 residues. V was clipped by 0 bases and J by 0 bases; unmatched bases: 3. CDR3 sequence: CASSLGLAASYEQYF. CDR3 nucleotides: TGCGCCAGCAGCTTGGGTCTAGCGGCCTCCTACGAGCAGTACTTC.

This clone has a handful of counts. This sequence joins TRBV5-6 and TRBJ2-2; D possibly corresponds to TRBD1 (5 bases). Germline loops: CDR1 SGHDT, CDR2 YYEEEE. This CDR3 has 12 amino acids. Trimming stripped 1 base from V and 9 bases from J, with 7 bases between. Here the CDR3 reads CASSLTGRELFF. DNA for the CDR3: TGTGCCAGCAGCTTGACAGGTCGGGAGCTGTTTTTT.

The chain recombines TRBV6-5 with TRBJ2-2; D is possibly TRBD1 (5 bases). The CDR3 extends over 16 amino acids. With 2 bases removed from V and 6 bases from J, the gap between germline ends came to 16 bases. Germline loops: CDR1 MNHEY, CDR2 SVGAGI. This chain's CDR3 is CASSYRGRVMAGELFF. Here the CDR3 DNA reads TGTGCCAGCAGTTACAGGGGAAGGGTAATGGCCGGGGAGCTGTTTTTT.

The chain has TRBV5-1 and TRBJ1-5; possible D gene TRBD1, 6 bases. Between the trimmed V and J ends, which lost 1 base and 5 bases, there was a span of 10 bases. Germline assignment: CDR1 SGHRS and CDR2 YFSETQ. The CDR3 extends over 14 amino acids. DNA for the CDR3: TGCGCCAGCAGCTTGTATGCAGGGGATCAGCCCCAGCATTTT. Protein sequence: CASSLYAGDQPQHF.

The DNA of the CDR3 is TGCGCCAGCAGCAGGGAGGGGGGACAGAACAATGAGCAGTTCTTC. It yields the protein CASSREGGQNNEQFF. The rearrangement joins TRBV5-1 to TRBJ2-1, with D perhaps being TRBD1 or TRBD2 (7 bases each). Trimming removed 4 bases from V and 5 bases from J, with 16 bases in between. The CDR3 extends over 15 amino acids. From germline, CDR1 is SGHRS and CDR2 YFSETQ.

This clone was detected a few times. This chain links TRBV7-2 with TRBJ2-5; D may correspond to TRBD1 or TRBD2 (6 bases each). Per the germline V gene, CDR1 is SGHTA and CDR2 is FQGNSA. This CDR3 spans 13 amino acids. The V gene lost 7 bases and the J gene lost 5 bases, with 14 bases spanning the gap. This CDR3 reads CASNRGGTETQYF. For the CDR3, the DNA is TGTGCCAGCAATAGAGGGGGGACCGAGACCCAGTACTTC.

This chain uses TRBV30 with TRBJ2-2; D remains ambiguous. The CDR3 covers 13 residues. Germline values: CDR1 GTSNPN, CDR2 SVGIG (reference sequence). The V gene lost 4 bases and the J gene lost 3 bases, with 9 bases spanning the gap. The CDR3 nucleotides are TGTGCCTGGAAAAACCGGGACACCGGGGAGCTGTTTTTT. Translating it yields CAWKNRDTGELFF.

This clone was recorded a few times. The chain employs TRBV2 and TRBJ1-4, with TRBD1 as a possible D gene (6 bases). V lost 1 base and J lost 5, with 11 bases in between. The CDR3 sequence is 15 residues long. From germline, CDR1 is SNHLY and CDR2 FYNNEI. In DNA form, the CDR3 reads TGTGCCAGCAGTGAAGGTGGACAGTCGAATGAAAAACTGTTTTTT. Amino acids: CASSEGGQSNEKLFF. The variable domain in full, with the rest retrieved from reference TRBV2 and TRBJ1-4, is EPEVTQTPSHQVTQMGQEVILRCVPISNHLYFYWYRQILGQKVEFLVSFYNNEISEKSEIFDDQFSVERPDGSNFTLKIRSTKLEDSAMYFCASSEGGQSNEKLFFGSGTQLSVL.

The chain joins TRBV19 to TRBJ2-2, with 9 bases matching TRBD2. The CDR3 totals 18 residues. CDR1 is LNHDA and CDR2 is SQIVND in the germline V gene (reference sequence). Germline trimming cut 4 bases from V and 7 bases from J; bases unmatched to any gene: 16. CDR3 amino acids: CASSTGGAGTSFIGELFF. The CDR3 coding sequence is TGTGCCAGTAGTACGGGAGGTGCCGGGACTAGCTTCATCGGGGAGCTGTTTTTT.

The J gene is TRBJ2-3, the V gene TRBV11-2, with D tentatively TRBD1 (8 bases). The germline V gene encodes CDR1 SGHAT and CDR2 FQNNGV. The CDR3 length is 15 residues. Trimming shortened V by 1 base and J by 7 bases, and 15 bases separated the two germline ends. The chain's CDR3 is CASSLAGQGGYTQYF. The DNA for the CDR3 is TGTGCCAGCAGCTTAGCTGGACAGGGAGGGTATACGCAGTATTTT. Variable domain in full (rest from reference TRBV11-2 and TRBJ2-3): EAGVAQSPRYKIIEKRQSVAFWCNPISGHATLYWYQQILGQGPKLLIQFQNNGVVDDSQLPKDRFSAERLKGVDSTLKIQPAKLEDSAVYLCASSLAGQGGYTQYFGPGTRLTVL.

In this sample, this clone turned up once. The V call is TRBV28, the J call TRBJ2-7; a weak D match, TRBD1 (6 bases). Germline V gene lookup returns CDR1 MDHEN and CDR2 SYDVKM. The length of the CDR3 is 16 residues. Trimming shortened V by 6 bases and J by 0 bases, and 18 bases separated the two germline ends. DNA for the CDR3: TGTGCCAGCAGGGATCAAGACAGGCCCCTCTCCTACGAGCAGTACTTC. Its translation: CASRDQDRPLSYEQYF.

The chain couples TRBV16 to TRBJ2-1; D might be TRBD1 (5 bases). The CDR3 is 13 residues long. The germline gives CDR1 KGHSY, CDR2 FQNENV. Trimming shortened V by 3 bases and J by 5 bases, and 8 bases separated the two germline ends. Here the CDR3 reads CASSHRVDNEQFF. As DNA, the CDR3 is TGTGCCAGCAGCCACAGGGTGGACAATGAGCAGTTCTTC.

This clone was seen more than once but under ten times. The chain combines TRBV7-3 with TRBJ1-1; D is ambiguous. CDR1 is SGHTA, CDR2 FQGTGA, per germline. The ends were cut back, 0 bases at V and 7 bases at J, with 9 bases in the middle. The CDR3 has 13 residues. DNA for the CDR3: TGTGCCAGCAGCTTAACGGTGGGAGATGAAGCTTTCTTT. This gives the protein CASSLTVGDEAFF.

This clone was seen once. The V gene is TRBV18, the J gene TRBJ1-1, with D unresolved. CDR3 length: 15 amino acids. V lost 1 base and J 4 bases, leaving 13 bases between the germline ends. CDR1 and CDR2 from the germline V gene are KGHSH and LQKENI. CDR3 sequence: CASSPQRDFGTEAFF. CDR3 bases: TGTGCCAGCTCACCACAGAGGGATTTTGGCACTGAAGCTTTCTTT.

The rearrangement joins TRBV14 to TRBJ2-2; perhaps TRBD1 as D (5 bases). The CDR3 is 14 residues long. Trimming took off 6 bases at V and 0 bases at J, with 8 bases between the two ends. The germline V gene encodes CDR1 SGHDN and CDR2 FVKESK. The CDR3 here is CASSLGANTGELFF. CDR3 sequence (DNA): TGTGCCAGCAGTTTAGGGGCGAACACCGGGGAGCTGTTTTTT.

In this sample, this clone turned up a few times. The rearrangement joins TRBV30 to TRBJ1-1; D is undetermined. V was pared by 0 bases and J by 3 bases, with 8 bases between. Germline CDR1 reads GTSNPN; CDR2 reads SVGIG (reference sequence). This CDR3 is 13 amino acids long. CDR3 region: CAWSVTVDTEAFF. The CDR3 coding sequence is TGTGCCTGGAGTGTAACCGTCGACACTGAAGCTTTCTTT.